This T cell receptor beta chain was profiled in a study of shared clonotypes between healthy human individuals. Study-wide findings and caveats: Researchers sampled blood only, noting tissue repertoires likely differ.

Each sorted subset replicate got 200 ng genomic DNA, 25,000 to 35,000 genomes. TCRdb keeps only in-frame clones here, not all; method: immunoSEQ multiplex PCR. The sample shows some 1,100,000 clones, 75% to 80% of them seen only once. Trimming took 3 bases from V and 6 from J; bases not matched to a gene: 9. This CDR3 spans 16 amino acids. CDR1 is LGHNT, CDR2 FRNRAP, per germline. In the case of this clone: What it binds is unknown.

This chain links TRBV12-5 with TRBJ2-4; 9 bases agree with TRBD1. Sequencing was done on a sample of memory CD4+ T cells from PBMCs. Stated subset: CD45RA-negative fraction. The receptor was derived from a man younger than 35 in good health. Some clones in this sample may be carry-over from other donors' samples. The DNA of the CDR3 is TGTGCTAGTGGTTTAATCTTAGGACAGGGGACAAACATTCAGTACTTC. It codes for CASGLILGQGTNIQYF.